This TCR beta chain was captured by sequencing in a study of blood T cells in healthy people across ages. There are a few counts of this clonotype. Sample-barcoded 5' priming and a J-beta primer mix drove a second PCR of roughly 7 to 11 cycles. TCRdb re-called the 5' RACE reads through MiXCR, storing one row per CDR3 protein. The table lists roughly 730,000 distinct CDR3 sequences, 56% of them singletons. In terms of origin and age, donors were healthy Caucasian individuals from Russia aged about 6 to 95. CDR3 length equals 13 residues. V gave up 2 bases and J gave up 7 bases, with 11 bases separating them. In germline, CDR1 is SGHRS, CDR2 YFSETQ.

The sample comprised blood. The gene calls are TRBV5-1 and TRBJ2-3; no reliable D call. The TCR sequence derives from a man in his forties in good health. CDR3 in DNA: TGCGCCAGCAGCTTTTTTGGTGGAAATACGCAGTATTTT. Translating gives CASSFFGGNTQYF.